This T cell receptor beta chain was identified in a study of Ad26.COV2.S vaccination and SARS-CoV-2 variants (dated by TCRdb to the early 2020s). In terms of the full investigation: Donors in the vaccine arm were drawn from COV1001, a multicentre, randomized, double-blind, placebo-controlled phase I-IIa trial testing Ad26.COV2.S in healthy adults. Ad26.COV2.S was given intramuscularly at 5x10^10 or 1x10^11 viral particles, as a single shot or as two shots 56 days apart. TCRbeta repertoire sequencing served as the tool for gauging how specific and how broad the SARS-CoV-2-reactive T cell receptors were following Ad26.COV2.S vaccination. The TCR-sequenced set comprised approximately 30 samples: around 20 Ad26.COV2.S vaccine recipients, 5 placebo recipients and 8 SARS-CoV-2 convalescent individuals. Trial participants were randomized into five groups of five, in which low-dose or high-dose Ad26.COV2.S was given once or twice, or placebo was given on both occasions. Investigators did not know the trial group allocation while performing experiments and assessing outcomes.

This clone was detected a few times. Its antigen is currently not known. No clone much larger than this one lies a single base away; base qualities are absent. Results the study describes overall, beyond this receptor: Substantial breadth of spike-specific CD8+ and CD4+ T cell responses was reported after vaccination. Comparing responses between vaccine doses or regimens was not something the study was powered to do. It was noted by the authors that total T cell responses may have been underestimated by the TCR breadth and depth analyses. Compared with placebo recipients, Ad26.COV2.S recipients showed higher spike-specific TCR breadth (P = 0.0014). Vaccine and placebo recipients had similar non-spike TCR breadth, a finding consistent with the vaccine containing only spike.

The immunoSEQ Assay was the method used to sequence TCRbeta CDR3 regions. After extraction, genomic DNA underwent amplification by bias-controlled multiplex PCR, followed by high-throughput sequencing. In the source study's methods: To quantify the absolute abundance of every unique TCRbeta CDR3 region, sequences were collapsed and filtered. T cell fraction was estimated by normalizing TCRbeta template counts to usable DNA, which was measured by amplifying reference genes present in all nucleated cells. Repertoire TCRs were annotated as SARS-CoV-2-specific by exact matching of V gene, CDR3 amino acid sequence and J gene to a known reactive TCR set. The reference SARS-CoV-2 TCR set was derived from MIRA and filtered for enrichment in COVID-19-positive ImmuneCODE repertoires, a step that removed public or cross-reactive TCRs. Using the MIRA antigens, annotated TCRs were further analysed by specific ORF or by position within an ORF. Depth was the summed frequency of annotated unique rearrangements, while breadth was defined as annotated unique rearrangements over total unique productive rearrangements. Two-sided Wilcoxon rank-sum tests were applied when comparing TCR breadth between groups. This immuneACCESS table, as held by TCRdb, lists in-frame sequences with V and J called but not all clones. Of the missing ones, under half trace to an unresolved V gene in checked studies; the others have no known cause. That table supplies the V and J calls and clone size; D and trimming were determined from the DNA. Within this sample are about 350,000 clones, with around 90% of them counted one time only. The ten largest clones take up around 5.8% of the sample.

The CDR1 and CDR2 encoded by the germline V gene (reference sequence) are LNHDA and SQIVND. The CDR3 goes from the cysteine to the phenylalanine over 15 residues. Kept here is only the CDR3 DNA, which spans 45 bases and is read in frame from base 1. Trimming costs V 1 base and J 2 bases, and their ends lie 9 bases apart. Interpreted using the paper, the treatment or condition label stands for: roughly 20 received Ad26.COV2.S at low or high dose, single or two shots; about 5 received placebo; per-sample allocation not given. For vaccine and placebo recipients, repertoires were sequenced using samples collected on day 63 after the first injection. In Cohort 1b, about two dozen adults aged 18-55 years were enrolled at a single site in Boston, USA, between 29 July and 7 August 2020. As a vaccine, Ad26.COV2.S was a replication-incompetent adenovirus type 26 vector that expressed a prefusion-stabilized SARS-CoV-2 spike protein derived from the original Wuhan strain.

The TCR originated in a person aged 18 to 65 who received the Ad26.COV2.S COVID-19 vaccine or a placebo. The V gene is TRBV19 and the J gene is TRBJ2-1; the D region possibly corresponds to TRBD2 (6 bases align). Here the sequenced sample was peripheral blood, taken in a trial of Ad26.COV2.S vaccine versus placebo. The nucleotide sequence reads as follows: TGTGCCAGTAGTATAGGGCGGGGCACCTACAATGAGCAGTTCTTC. Translation gives CASSIGRGTYNEQFF.